The 31 T cell receptor beta chains reported below all come from one sample, sequenced in a study of blood T cell repertoires in COVID-19. Method: immunoSEQ multiplex PCR; TCRdb's copy keeps in-frame clones and lacks some. Of 350,000 or so clones listed, 86% were seen once; the top ten hold approximately 4.4%. The sequenced material came from PBMCs or T cells enriched from blood (not recorded which). These receptors were obtained from a woman in her thirties or forties with acute COVID-19.

This chain joins TRBV18 and TRBJ1-2; the match to TRBD1 covers 10 bases. The germline V gene has CDR1 KGHSH and CDR2 LQKENI. The V and J ends lost 0 bases and 2 bases, in that order; junction bases with no gene match: 6. The CDR3 is 17 amino acids. The CDR3 nucleotides are TGTGCCAGCTCACCACCGACAGGGGGCATCTGGAACTATGGCTACACCTTC. As protein: CASSPPTGGIWNYGYTF. Complete variable domain (other parts from reference TRBV18 and TRBJ1-2): NAGVMQNPRHLVRRRGQEARLRCSPMKGHSHVYWYRQLPEEGLKFMVYLQKENIIDESGMPKERFSAEFPKEGPSILRIQQVVRGDSAAYFCASSPPTGGIWNYGYTFGSGTRLTVV.

This clone was counted between two and nine times. The rearrangement links TRBV7-2 to TRBJ2-2; possible D gene TRBD2, 5 bases. CDR3 size: 13 residues. Trimming took 8 bases from V and 3 from J, leaving 10 bases between them. Germline-derived CDR1 and CDR2 are SGHTA and FQGNSA. CDR3 sequence reads: CASVMEDTGELFF. DNA of the CDR3: TGTGCCAGCGTAATGGAGGACACCGGGGAGCTGTTTTTT. The variable domain in full, completed from reference TRBV7-2 and TRBJ2-2, reads GAGVSQSPSNKVTEKGKDVELRCDPISGHTALYWYRQSLGQGLEFLIYFQGNSAPDKSGLPSDRFSAERTGGSVSTLTIQRTQQEDSAVYLCASVMEDTGELFFGEGSRLTVL.

In this sample, this clone turned up once. CDR3 loop: CASSLRTSGRALDEQFF. The DNA for the CDR3 is TGTGCCAGCAGTCTTCGGACTAGCGGGAGGGCACTAGATGAGCAGTTCTTC. The rearrangement uses TRBV27 and TRBJ2-1; 15 nucleotides line up with TRBD2. The CDR3 has 17 residues. CDR1 and CDR2 (germline): MNHEY, SMNVEV (reference sequence). Unmatched junction bases numbered 10, after V lost 5 bases and J lost 8 bases.

V is TRBV5-1 and J is TRBJ2-1; D might be TRBD1 (6 bases). Germline V CDR1 and CDR2: SGHRS, YFSETQ. Between the trimmed V and J ends, which lost 2 bases and 3 bases, there was a span of 9 bases. CDR3 length equals 14 residues. CDR3 amino acids: CASSLGQYYNEQFF. CDR3 nucleotides: TGCGCCAGCAGCTTAGGACAGTACTACAATGAGCAGTTCTTC.

In this sample, this clone turned up once. V is TRBV25-1 and J is TRBJ1-6, with D perhaps matching TRBD1 (6 bases). The CDR3 contains 14 residues. Germline V gives CDR1 MGHDK, CDR2 SYGVNS. Trimming removed 5 bases from V and 13 bases from J, with 18 bases in between. The CDR3 protein is CASSSTGNISPLHF. The CDR3 bases are TGTGCCAGCAGTTCTACAGGGAATATTTCCCCCCTCCACTTT. Variable domain in full (rest from reference TRBV25-1 and TRBJ1-6): EADIYQTPRYLVIGTGKKITLECSQTMGHDKMYWYQQDPGMELHLIHYSYGVNSTEKGDLSSESTVSRIRTEHFPLTLESARPSHTSQYLCASSSTGNISPLHFGNGTRLTVT.

This clone was recorded once. The chain couples TRBV11-1 to TRBJ2-5; TRBD2 matches at 8 bases. CDR3 length equals 15 residues. Germline V gives CDR1 SGHAT, CDR2 FQDESV (reference sequence). J was trimmed by 7 bases and V by 5 bases; bases with no gene match: 12. CDR3 region: CASSRKSGTRGTQYF. CDR3 bases: TGTGCCAGCAGCCGAAAAAGCGGGACTAGGGGGACCCAGTACTTC.

This rearrangement joins TRBV4-2 to TRBJ2-2, with D uncertain. With 0 bases removed from V and 5 bases from J, the gap between germline ends came to 7 bases. This CDR3 contains 14 residues. Per germline, CDR1 LGHNA and CDR2 YNFKEQ. Written as DNA, the CDR3 is TGTGCCAGCAGCCAAGATATAGTGACCGGGGAGCTGTTTTTT. It translates to CASSQDIVTGELFF.

The chain combines TRBV18 with TRBJ2-2, with 8 bases aligning to TRBD2. The CDR3 extends over 14 amino acids. The junction had 4 bases not matched to a gene; V was cut back by 2 bases and J by 8 bases. Germline V lookup: CDR1 KGHSH, CDR2 LQKENI. CDR3: CASSPSTSAGELFF. The DNA of the CDR3 is TGTGCCAGCTCACCATCGACTAGCGCTGGGGAGCTGTTTTTT.

The V gene is TRBV7-3, the J gene TRBJ2-2; D is ambiguous. The CDR3 extends over 14 amino acids. Trimming removed 8 bases at V and 2 bases at J, with 12 bases between. CDR1 is SGHTA and CDR2 is FQGTGA in the germline V gene. In DNA, the CDR3 is TGTGCCAGCCGCGGTCCCTTAAACACCGGGGAGCTGTTTTTT. This translates into CASRGPLNTGELFF. Full variable domain (missing parts from reference TRBV7-3 and TRBJ2-2): GAGVSQTPSNKVTEKGKYVELRCDPISGHTALYWYRQSLGQGPEFLIYFQGTGAADDSGLPNDRFFAVRPEGSVSTLKIQRTERGDSAVYLCASRGPLNTGELFFGEGSRLTVL.

CDR3 loop: CASSPYTILAGYPTEQYF. CDR3 bases: TGTGCCAGCAGCCCATACACGATACTAGCGGGATACCCGACCGAGCAGTACTTC. The chain joins TRBV7-9 to TRBJ2-7; 10 bases line up with TRBD2. The CDR3 has 18 residues. The germline gives CDR1 SEHNR, CDR2 FQNEAQ (reference sequence). V lost 5 bases to trimming and J lost 6 bases; unmatched junction nucleotides: 19.

This sequence joins TRBV19 and TRBJ1-1, with a possible D match to TRBD1 (6 bases). The CDR3 covers 17 residues. CDR1 and CDR2 (germline): LNHDA, SQIVND (reference sequence). V was pared by 5 bases and J by 5 bases, with 24 bases between. CDR3: CASSPGGGRYSRTEAFF. The CDR3 DNA reads TGTGCCAGTAGTCCCGGCGGGGGGCGATACTCTCGGACTGAAGCTTTCTTT.

As regards this clone: The sample carries other DNA sequences with the same CDR3. The chain has TRBV18 and TRBJ1-1; 8 bases are shared with TRBD1. The germline V gene encodes CDR1 KGHSH and CDR2 LQKENI. J gave up 4 bases and V 4 bases, and 5 bases lay outside the gene matches. The CDR3 runs to 14 residues. The CDR3 spells CASSQDRGVTEAFF. The CDR3 region has the DNA TGTGCCAGCTCACAAGACAGGGGTGTCACTGAAGCTTTCTTT.

A few counts support this clone. The V and J genes are TRBV5-5 and TRBJ1-5, with D possibly matching TRBD1 (6 bases). The V end lost 2 bases, the J end lost 6 bases, and 12 bases lay between the germline ends. The CDR3 runs to 14 residues. Germline lookup yields CDR1 SGHKS and CDR2 YYEKEE (reference sequence). CDR3 region: CASSLQGDGQPQHF. DNA of the CDR3: TGTGCCAGCAGCTTACAGGGAGATGGTCAGCCCCAGCATTTT. Drawing the rest from reference TRBV5-5 and TRBJ1-5, the complete variable domain is DAGVTQSPTHLIKTRGQQVTLRCSPISGHKSVSWYQQVLGQGPQFIFQYYEKEERGRGNFPDRFSARQFPNYSSELNVNALLLGDSALYLCASSLQGDGQPQHFGDGTRLSIL.

Worth noting for this clone: The junction departs from the called germline gene at one end, perhaps through a read error. The chain has TRBV11-2 and TRBJ2-7, with TRBD1 matching over 9 bases. Germline loops: CDR1 SGHAT, CDR2 FQNNGV. CDR3 length equals 15 residues. CDR3 loop: CASSIDTGQGYEQYF. CDR3 sequence (DNA): TGTGCCAGCAGCATAGACACGGGACAGGGTTACGAGCAGTACTTC.

As for this clone: Other DNA sequences in the sample encode the same CDR3. The chain uses TRBV7-2 and TRBJ2-1; 8 positions match TRBD1. Germline CDR1 SGHTA, CDR2 FQGNSA. The ends lost 4 bases at V and 1 base at J; junction bases unmatched: 3. This CDR3 has 15 amino acids. CDR3 in DNA: TGTGCCAGCAGCTCCGACAGGGGATCCTACAATGAGCAGTTCTTC. Translating it yields CASSSDRGSYNEQFF.

The rearrangement uses TRBV11-1 and TRBJ2-3; 7 bases fit TRBD1. The CDR3 length is 14 residues. V shed 1 base, J shed 4 bases, and the junction held 2 bases outside the gene matches. Germline V gives CDR1 SGHAT, CDR2 FQDESV (reference sequence). The chain's CDR3 is CASSLDRGPDTQYF. The DNA of the CDR3 is TGTGCCAGCAGCTTAGACAGGGGCCCAGATACGCAGTATTTT.

This chain's CDR3 is CATTAGVEETQYF. In DNA form, the CDR3 reads TGTGCCACTACAGCGGGAGTCGAAGAGACCCAGTACTTC. V gene TRBV10-3 combines with J gene TRBJ2-5, with 8 bases identical to TRBD2. With V trimmed by 10 bases and J by 3 bases, 7 bases remained unmatched. Germline V gives CDR1 ENHRY, CDR2 SYGVKD. The CDR3 is 13 residues long.

This rearrangement joins TRBV7-6 to TRBJ1-2, with a tentative D call TRBD1 (6 bases). There are 16 residues in the CDR3. V was trimmed by 1 base and J by 0 bases, leaving 12 bases between them. Germline lookup yields CDR1 SGHVS and CDR2 FNYEAQ. The DNA for the CDR3 is TGTGCCAGCAGCTTAGAGCCCAGGGGACCTAACTATGGCTACACCTTC. Translating it yields CASSLEPRGPNYGYTF.

The chain combines TRBV5-1 with TRBJ2-5; 8 bases line up with TRBD1. The trim removed 4 bases at V and 2 bases at J, leaving 7 bases unmatched. CDR1 is SGHRS, CDR2 YFSETQ, per germline. The CDR3 runs to 15 residues. The CDR3 sequence is CASSPGQGRQETQYF. As DNA, the CDR3 is TGCGCCAGCAGCCCCGGACAGGGTCGGCAAGAGACCCAGTACTTC.

The gene calls are TRBV3-1 (or the pseudogene TRBV3-2) and TRBJ2-7; TRBD2 matches at 11 bases. This CDR3 has 17 residues. The trim removed 4 bases at V and 3 bases at J, leaving 11 bases unmatched. Germline CDR1 and CDR2: LGHDT and YNNKEL (reference sequence). CDR3 sequence reads: CASSPRLAGKVDYEQYF. CDR3 DNA sequence: TGTGCCAGCAGCCCCCGACTAGCGGGAAAGGTTGACTACGAGCAGTACTTC.

A note on this clone: The junction shows a germline mismatch at one end, possibly a read error. At the DNA level, this CDR3 is encoded by other sequences in the same sample as well. The chain carries TRBV5-8 and TRBJ2-3; the D gene is possibly TRBD2 (5 bases). Germline V gives CDR1 SGHTS, CDR2 YDEGEE. The CDR3 sequence is 16 residues long. CDR3 amino acids: CASSLLLRRYIDTQYF. Written as DNA, the CDR3 is TGTGCCAGCAGCTTGCTTCTGCGGAGGTACATAGATACGCAATATTTT.

The V and J genes are TRBV5-6 and TRBJ2-7; TRBD1 agrees at 9 bases. Per the germline V gene, CDR1 is SGHDT and CDR2 is YYEEEE. Trimming at V came to 1 base and at J to 0 bases, leaving 2 bases not matched to a gene. CDR3 length: 15 residues. CDR3 loop: CASSLWDRDSYEQYF. The CDR3 bases are TGTGCCAGCAGCTTGTGGGACAGGGACTCCTACGAGCAGTACTTC.

This sequence joins TRBV5-6 and TRBJ1-5; 10 bases are shared with TRBD1. Germline V gives CDR1 SGHDT, CDR2 YYEEEE. V lost 6 bases to trimming and J lost 1 base; unmatched junction nucleotides: 7. The CDR3 has 16 amino acids. CDR3 nucleotides: TGTGCCAGCACCCGGACAGGGGGTGGGAGCAATCAGCCCCAGCATTTT. Its protein is CASTRTGGGSNQPQHF.

V usage is TRBV19 and J usage is TRBJ2-7; 7 bases match TRBD1. Germline values: CDR1 LNHDA, CDR2 SQIVND (reference sequence). The junction had 3 bases not matched to a gene; V was cut back by 5 bases and J by 2 bases. The CDR3 has 13 amino acids. Here the CDR3 reads CASSPQGAYEQYF. CDR3 nucleotide sequence: TGTGCCAGTAGTCCCCAGGGGGCCTACGAGCAGTACTTC.

The rearrangement joins TRBV2 to TRBJ2-7; 9 bases are shared with TRBD1. Trimming took 6 bases from V and 3 from J; bases not matched to a gene: 12. The germline gives CDR1 SNHLY, CDR2 FYNNEI. The CDR3 runs to 16 residues. Written as DNA, the CDR3 is TGTGCCAGCAGCCCCGGTCTGACAGGGGGAAGCTACGAGCAGTACTTC. Translating gives CASSPGLTGGSYEQYF.

The V gene is TRBV7-2, the J gene TRBJ2-3, with D hard to call. V was clipped by 2 bases and J by 3 bases, with 9 bases between them. From germline, CDR1 is SGHTA and CDR2 FQGNSA. The CDR3 sequence is 14 residues long. The DNA of the CDR3 is TGTGCCAGCAGCTTAAATCCGAGAACAGATACGCAGTATTTT. This sequence encodes CASSLNPRTDTQYF.

This chain uses TRBV29-1 with TRBJ2-1, with D possibly matching TRBD2 (5 bases). CDR3 length equals 16 residues. V was pared by 4 bases and J by 0 bases, with 16 bases between. Germline CDR1 SQVTM, CDR2 ANQGSEA. The CDR3 here is CSVVLGVGSSYNEQFF. The CDR3 DNA follows: TGCAGCGTTGTCTTGGGTGTAGGGAGCTCCTACAATGAGCAGTTCTTC.

The CDR3 reads CASSPDRSHSSIGGYTF. The CDR3 DNA follows: TGTGCCAGCAGCCCAGACAGGAGTCACTCTTCTATCGGTGGCTACACCTTC. The V and J genes are TRBV7-2 and TRBJ1-2; D might be TRBD1 (6 bases). Trimming stripped 5 bases from V and 7 bases from J, with 26 bases between. Germline CDR1 reads SGHTA; CDR2 reads FQGNSA. This CDR3 comprises 17 residues.

V is TRBV6-5 and J is TRBJ2-7, with D tentatively TRBD2 (6 bases). The germline V gene has CDR1 MNHEY and CDR2 SVGAGI. The ends were cut back, 0 bases at V and 0 bases at J, with 9 bases in the middle. The CDR3 has 15 residues. CDR3 nucleotide sequence: TGTGCCAGCAGTTACTCGGGCGGGATCTCCTACGAGCAGTACTTC. This codes for CASSYSGGISYEQYF.

CDR3 DNA: TGTGCCAGCAGTCAGGAGGCTCTTGGTGCTGAAGCTTTCTTT. Residues: CASSQEALGAEAFF. The rearrangement joins TRBV6-4 to TRBJ1-1; D gene uncertain. Trimming left V 5 bases short and J 6 bases short, with 16 bases between. This CDR3 is 14 amino acids long. Germline V gene sequence: CDR1 MRHNA, CDR2 SNTAGT.

The gene calls are TRBV10-3 and TRBJ2-3, with D possibly matching TRBD2 (5 bases). The germline V gene has CDR1 ENHRY and CDR2 SYGVKD. The CDR3 loop spans 15 amino acids. Deletions cut 0 bases from V and 3 bases from J, with 10 bases between. CDR3 residues: CAISESIPGTDTQYF. The CDR3 DNA is TGTGCCATCAGTGAGTCGATTCCGGGGACAGATACGCAGTATTTT.